The 21 T cell receptor beta chains listed next were all sequenced from one sample in a study of graft-versus-host responses after intestinal transplantation (dated by TCRdb to the early 2020s). Their specific antigens are unknown. According to the study, the label for this sample's time point signals: cells obtained before transplantation from donor or recipient. The library was built by means of the immunoSEQ multiplex PCR assay. Entries here come from immuneACCESS through TCRdb and include only in-frame sequences with V and J called. Some clones fail to appear in such tables; in the studies checked, an unresolved V gene covers under half of the shortfall, and the cause of the remainder is unknown. This sample is represented by around 55,000 clones; more than 70% of them were singletons. Of the sample, 0.5% to 0.8% is held by the ten largest clones. Sample: unstimulated CD4+ T cells sorted from spleen or lymph node cells, taken before transplant. These receptors came from a human donor who was the organ donor for an intestinal transplant.

The chain employs TRBV19 and TRBJ2-7, with 9 positions matching TRBD1. V shed 3 bases and J 7 bases; nucleotides not matched to a gene: 13. The CDR3 is 16 amino acids. Germline CDR1 and CDR2: LNHDA and SQIVND (reference sequence). CDR3 in DNA: TGTGCCAGTAGTATTCAACCGGGACAGGGAAAAACAGAGCAGTACTTC. As protein: CASSIQPGQGKTEQYF.

V and J are TRBV19 and TRBJ2-7; 9 positions match TRBD2. J gave up 7 bases and V 5 bases, and 3 bases lay outside the gene matches. Germline V CDR1 and CDR2: LNHDA, SQIVND (reference sequence). CDR3 length: 12 amino acids. The CDR3 region is CASSYLAGEQYF. The CDR3 coding sequence is TGTGCCAGTAGTTACCTAGCGGGGGAGCAGTACTTC.

This clone was recorded only once. The rearrangement uses TRBV20-1 and TRBJ1-2; D gene unclear. CDR1 DFQATT and CDR2 SNEGSKA come from the germline V gene (reference sequence). The CDR3 is 11 residues long. V lost 8 bases and J 11 bases, leaving 18 bases between the germline ends. The CDR3 nucleotides are TGCAGTACCCCCCTTCCAATCGGTTACACCTTC. It yields the protein CSTPLPIGYTF.

The CDR3 sequence is CASSLAGGKFYEQYF. DNA of the CDR3: TGTGCCAGCAGTCTAGCGGGAGGCAAGTTCTACGAGCAGTACTTC. The V call is TRBV28, the J call TRBJ2-7; 11 bases match TRBD2. This CDR3 spans 15 amino acids. The junction had 6 bases not matched to a gene; V was cut back by 5 bases and J by 3 bases. From germline, CDR1 is MDHEN and CDR2 SYDVKM. Filled out from reference TRBV28 and TRBJ2-7, the complete variable domain reads DVKVTQSSRYLVKRTGEKVFLECVQDMDHENMFWYRQDPGLGLRLIYFSYDVKMKEKGDIPEGYSVSREKKERFSLILESASTNQTSMYLCASSLAGGKFYEQYFGPGTRLTVT.

The rearrangement uses TRBV11-2 and TRBJ2-7; tentatively, D is TRBD2 (6 bases). The CDR3 is 15 residues long. V dropped 2 bases and J dropped 1 base, with 12 bases sitting between them. Germline V CDR1 and CDR2: SGHAT, FQNNGV. The CDR3 spells CASSLLGGISYEQYF. In nucleotides, the CDR3 is TGTGCCAGCAGCTTACTGGGGGGTATATCCTACGAGCAGTACTTC.

The rearrangement joins TRBV5-1 to TRBJ2-7; 13 bases map to TRBD2. Germline lookup yields CDR1 SGHRS and CDR2 YFSETQ. V trimming: 6 bases; J trimming: 4 bases; junction bases outside the gene matches: 4. The CDR3 consists of 14 residues. The CDR3 here is CASTPGLAGYEQYF. The CDR3 DNA is TGCGCCAGCACACCGGGACTAGCGGGATACGAGCAGTACTTC.

The J gene is TRBJ1-4, the V gene TRBV28; D perhaps matches TRBD1 (6 bases). The CDR3 length is 14 residues. Trimming left V 6 bases short and J 5 bases short, with 13 bases between. Germline V CDR1 and CDR2: MDHEN, SYDVKM. The CDR3 loop reads CASSAQGGNEKLFF. DNA of the CDR3: TGTGCCAGCAGCGCACAGGGAGGGAATGAAAAACTGTTTTTT.

This chain joins TRBV25-1 and TRBJ1-2, with 7 positions matching TRBD1. The germline gives CDR1 MGHDK, CDR2 SYGVNS. The CDR3 runs to 15 residues. The ends lost 1 base at V and 4 bases at J; junction bases unmatched: 6. The CDR3: CASSESGDSLYGYTF. CDR3 coding DNA: TGTGCCAGCAGTGAATCCGGGGACAGCCTCTATGGCTACACCTTC.

V is TRBV6-7 and J is TRBJ1-2; D is ambiguous. TRBV6-7 falls under the ORF class, with uncertain function. The length of the CDR3 is 13 residues. Trimming left V 6 bases short and J 8 bases short, with 16 bases between. CDR3 residues: CASSHDSPRGYTF. CDR3 DNA: TGTGCCAGCAGCCACGATTCCCCACGGGGCTACACCTTC.

V and J are TRBV5-6 and TRBJ2-3; tentative D call: TRBD1 (6 bases). V dropped 5 bases and J dropped 7 bases, with 14 bases sitting between them. CDR1 SGHDT and CDR2 YYEEEE come from the germline V gene. This CDR3 is 13 amino acids long. CDR3 region: CASRPTGSYTQYF. The CDR3 DNA reads as TGTGCCAGCAGACCTACAGGGTCCTATACGCAGTATTTT.

This clone has only one observation. The chain has TRBV20-1 and TRBJ1-2; perhaps TRBD1 as D (5 bases). The CDR3 loop spans 11 amino acids. Germline V gene sequence: CDR1 DFQATT, CDR2 SNEGSKA (reference sequence). V lost 7 bases, J lost 4 bases, and 10 bases lay in between. CDR3: CSGTGGYGYTF. The CDR3 coding sequence is TGCAGTGGCACGGGGGGCTATGGCTACACCTTC.

The chain couples TRBV30 to TRBJ1-2; the D is unclear. Germline values: CDR1 GTSNPN, CDR2 SVGIG (reference sequence). V lost 3 bases, J lost 5 bases, and 16 bases lay in between. The CDR3 has 14 amino acids. The CDR3 bases are TGTGCCTGGAGATCGGCAGGTCCTTTTTATGGCTACACCTTC. Its protein is CAWRSAGPFYGYTF.

V and J are TRBV19 and TRBJ2-3; TRBD2 agrees at 12 bases. Germline trimming cut 4 bases from V and 3 bases from J; bases unmatched to any gene: 5. Per the germline V gene, CDR1 is LNHDA and CDR2 is SQIVND (reference sequence). CDR3 length: 16 amino acids. This CDR3 is CASSRGLAGLTDTQYF. The CDR3, as DNA: TGTGCCAGTAGTAGAGGACTAGCGGGATTGACAGATACGCAGTATTTT. Based on the CDR3 plus reference TRBV19 and TRBJ2-3, the full variable domain is DGGITQSPKYLFRKEGQNVTLSCEQNLNHDAMYWYRQDPGQGLRLIYYSQIVNDFQKGDIAEGYSVSREKKESFPLTVTSAQKNPTAFYLCASSRGLAGLTDTQYFGPGTRLTVL.

A few counts support this clone. The chain combines TRBV7-9 with TRBJ1-3; D is unresolved. V lost 4 bases and J 0 bases, leaving 7 bases between the germline ends. This CDR3 comprises 14 residues. CDR1 and CDR2 from the germline V gene are SEHNR and FQNEAQ (reference sequence). CDR3 in amino acids: CASSSGASGNTIYF. The CDR3 nucleotides are TGTGCCAGCAGCTCGGGTGCCTCTGGAAACACCATATATTTT.

The rearrangement uses TRBV30 and TRBJ1-3, with unresolved D. The V and J ends lost 2 bases and 4 bases respectively, with 9 bases between them. Germline V gene data show CDR1 as GTSNPN and CDR2 as SVGIG (reference sequence). The CDR3 runs to 13 residues. The CDR3 DNA sequence: TGTGCCTGGAGTCCGGTCCTAGGAAACACCATATATTTT. Protein sequence: CAWSPVLGNTIYF.

The rearrangement uses TRBV7-9 and TRBJ1-3; a weak D match, TRBD1 (6 bases). Germline V gene data show CDR1 as SEHNR and CDR2 as FQNEAQ (reference sequence). The CDR3 extends over 16 amino acids. Trimming took 4 bases from V and 4 from J, leaving 17 bases between them. The CDR3 sequence is CASSSATGFGGNTIYF. For the CDR3, the DNA is TGTGCCAGCAGCTCAGCCACAGGGTTCGGAGGAAACACCATATATTTT.

The CDR3 sequence is CASSPWQGANEKLFF. In DNA form, the CDR3 reads TGTGCCAGTAGTCCCTGGCAGGGCGCTAATGAAAAACTGTTTTTT. This chain links TRBV19 with TRBJ1-4, with a possible D match to TRBD1 (5 bases). Trimming took 5 bases from V and 3 from J, leaving 13 bases between them. The CDR3 sequence is 15 residues long. CDR1 is LNHDA, CDR2 SQIVND, per germline (reference sequence).

CDR3 DNA sequence: TGTGCCAGCAGCGTAGCTACTAGCACAGATACGCAGTATTTT. This encodes CASSVATSTDTQYF. The chain is built from TRBV9 and TRBJ2-3; unclear D gene. The ends were cut back, 0 bases at V and 0 bases at J, with 5 bases in the middle. Per germline, CDR1 SGDLS and CDR2 YYNGEE. The CDR3 totals 14 residues.

This clone came up once. This chain connects TRBV7-2 to TRBJ1-2; 9 positions agree with TRBD1. The CDR3 covers 14 residues. Trimming at V came to 5 bases and at J to 8 bases, leaving 9 bases not matched to a gene. Germline V gene data show CDR1 as SGHTA and CDR2 as FQGNSA. The DNA of the CDR3 is TGTGCCAGCAGCCCGGGGGACAGGGTGGTGGGCTACACCTTC. Translated: CASSPGDRVVGYTF.

This clone was detected only once. The chain has TRBV27 and TRBJ2-7; the match to TRBD2 covers 7 bases. Germline V CDR1 and CDR2: MNHEY, SMNVEV (reference sequence). After removal of 8 bases from V and 6 bases from J, the junction contained 13 bases not matched to a gene. The length of the CDR3 is 14 residues. CDR3 in amino acids: CASSRRGDGSEQYF. In DNA, the CDR3 is TGTGCCAGCTCCCGACGGGGGGATGGCTCCGAGCAGTACTTC.

This chain joins TRBV30 and TRBJ2-7, with D tentatively TRBD1 (5 bases). In germline, CDR1 is GTSNPN, CDR2 SVGIG (reference sequence). Trimming cost V 0 bases and J 0 bases, with 12 bases left between them. The CDR3 covers 15 residues. The CDR3 sequence is CAWSVQELHSYEQYF. The CDR3 coding sequence is TGTGCCTGGAGTGTACAGGAACTGCACTCCTACGAGCAGTACTTC.